This T cell receptor (beta chain) comes out of a study of early T cells in non-severe SARS-CoV-2 infection. Study as a whole: Whole-blood bulk RNA, unsorted, was sequenced, and chains were unpaired.

As regards this clonotype: The target antigen is unknown.

Germline V gives CDR1 DFQATT, CDR2 SNEGSKA (reference sequence). The CDR3 spans 12 residues. Trimming left V 3 bases short and J 8 bases short, with 11 bases between. General study findings and limits: VDJdb matching skewed toward anti-spike CD8 responses, missing private and CD4 specificities.

Unique molecular identifiers (one per individual cDNA molecule) were attached. TCRdb reprocessed the 5' RACE reads via MiXCR and lists one record per CDR3 protein. The sample shows approximately 64,000 distinct CDR3 sequences, around 19% of them seen only once. The chain employs TRBV20-1 and TRBJ2-1, with D possibly TRBD2 on 6 matching bases. This receptor was identified in an adult who was a healthcare worker with PCR-confirmed SARS-CoV-2 infection or an uninfected control (not recorded which). Sequenced material: whole blood, taken at baseline. The CDR3: CSASGGGDEQFF. CDR3 in DNA: TGCAGTGCTAGCGGGGGTGGCGATGAGCAGTTCTTC.